This TCR beta chain was observed in a study of early T cells in non-severe SARS-CoV-2 infection. Study results and limitations: A preference for anti-spike CD8 responses marked VDJdb matching, which missed private and CD4 specificities.

TCRdb re-called the 5' RACE reads through MiXCR, storing one row per CDR3 protein. The sample shows around 75,000 distinct CDR3 sequences, about 10% of them seen only once. This CDR3 has 12 residues. Germline loops: CDR1 MNHNY, CDR2 SVGAGI (reference sequence). Trimming shortened V by 0 bases and J by 2 bases, and 1 base separated the two germline ends. This clonotype was seen many times. The antigen is unknown. Sequenced: whole blood. This TCR came from an adult who was a healthcare worker with PCR-confirmed SARS-CoV-2 infection or an uninfected control (not recorded which). The rearrangement links TRBV6-6 to TRBJ1-1; D uncertain. The CDR3 DNA sequence: TGTGCCAGCAGTTACTCTAACACTGAAGCTTTCTTT. This translates into CASSYSNTEAFF.